The 28 T cell receptor beta chains presented below share a single source sample, sequenced in a study of OX40 agonist ivuxolimab in advanced cancers. Profiled with immunoSEQ multiplex PCR; TCRdb holds only in-frame clones, not every one. The sample shows some 100,000 clones, less than 95% of them seen only once. The sequencing here drew on CD4+ or CD8+ T cells sorted from blood, taken in a trial of the OX40 agonist ivuxolimab. These receptor sequences come from an adult with an advanced solid tumor such as melanoma, head and neck, liver or kidney cancer.

The chain carries TRBV7-2 and TRBJ2-1; TRBD1 or TRBD2 may be the D gene (6 bases each). The CDR3 length is 17 residues. V dropped 2 bases and J dropped 5 bases, with 19 bases sitting between them. Germline-derived CDR1 and CDR2 are SGHTA and FQGNSA. CDR3 sequence (DNA): TGTGCCAGCAGCTTAAGGGGGGAGGCCCCACGGGACAATGAGCAGTTCTTC. This codes for CASSLRGEAPRDNEQFF.

This clone was found once. The rearrangement joins TRBV7-9 to TRBJ2-1, with D possibly matching TRBD1 (6 bases). The germline CDR1 and CDR2 sequences are SEHNR and FQNEAQ (reference sequence). V lost 9 bases and J 10 bases, leaving 19 bases between the germline ends. The CDR3 runs 13 residues. The CDR3: CASRPDSRGEQFF. The CDR3 DNA sequence: TGTGCCAGTCGGCCGGACAGCCGGGGAGAGCAGTTCTTC.

V and J are TRBV18 and TRBJ1-4; the D is unclear. The CDR3 contains 14 residues. Germline V gene sequence: CDR1 KGHSH, CDR2 LQKENI. V gave up 3 bases and J gave up 4 bases, with 9 bases separating them. As DNA, the CDR3 is TGTGCCAGCTCACCGACGGGAGTTAATGAAAAACTGTTTTTT. It specifies CASSPTGVNEKLFF.

The rearrangement joins TRBV27 to TRBJ1-2; D gene unclear. CDR1 and CDR2 from the germline V gene are MNHEY and SMNVEV (reference sequence). Trimming left V 6 bases short and J 4 bases short, with 18 bases between. This CDR3 contains 15 residues. The CDR3 region is CASSLDPFGSYGYTF. The CDR3 DNA reads TGTGCCAGCAGCCTGGACCCATTTGGCTCCTATGGCTACACCTTC.

This clone has a single count. The chain couples TRBV9 to TRBJ2-1; 7 bases line up with TRBD2. The V and J ends lost 0 bases and 6 bases, in that order; junction bases with no gene match: 12. The CDR3 length is 17 residues. Germline V CDR1 and CDR2: SGDLS, YYNGEE. CDR3: CASSVGGLVGRGNEQFF. The CDR3 nucleotides are TGTGCCAGCAGCGTAGGAGGACTAGTCGGAAGGGGCAATGAGCAGTTCTTC.

The genes are TRBV23-1 and TRBJ2-1; D may be TRBD1 or TRBD2 (5 bases each). TRBV23-1 is flagged as an ORF with uncertain function. The CDR3 runs 14 residues. V gave up 3 bases and J gave up 7 bases, with 13 bases separating them. The CDR3 protein is CASSQGRGTNEQFF. In nucleotides, the CDR3 is TGCGCCAGCAGTCAGGGGAGAGGGACGAATGAGCAGTTCTTC.

This rearrangement joins TRBV30 to TRBJ1-2, with TRBD1 as a possible D gene (5 bases). Germline-derived CDR1 and CDR2 are GTSNPN and SVGIG (reference sequence). The CDR3 consists of 11 residues. Trimming took off 4 bases at V and 12 bases at J, with 15 bases between the two ends. The CDR3 sequence is CAWTTGVVDTF. Written as DNA, the CDR3 is TGTGCCTGGACCACGGGGGTCGTAGACACCTTC.

J is TRBJ1-1 and V is TRBV29-1, with 10 bases aligning to TRBD1. V trimming: 4 bases; J trimming: 1 base; junction bases outside the gene matches: 3. This CDR3 spans 14 amino acids. Per germline, CDR1 SQVTM and CDR2 ANQGSEA. The CDR3 nucleotides are TGCAGCGTTGGAGGGACAGGGGCGAACACTGAAGCTTTCTTT. Translation gives CSVGGTGANTEAFF.

The rearrangement links TRBV21-1 to TRBJ2-7; TRBD1 is the table's D call, not checked against the DNA. TRBV21-1 is assigned pseudogene status. This CDR3 comprises 17 residues. CDR3 residues: CASSKRYRQGDVYEQYF. Written as DNA, the CDR3 is TGTGCCAGCAGCAAGAGGTACAGACAGGGAGACGTCTACGAGCAGTACTTC.

The V gene is TRBV7-9, the J gene TRBJ1-1, with unresolved D. The CDR3 totals 15 residues. Trimming took 5 bases from V and 3 from J, leaving 16 bases between them. Germline assignment: CDR1 SEHNR and CDR2 FQNEAQ (reference sequence). The CDR3 spells CASSPKPVGDTEAFF. The DNA for the CDR3 is TGTGCCAGCAGCCCGAAGCCCGTAGGCGACACTGAAGCTTTCTTT.

DNA of the CDR3: TGTGCCAGCAGCCTGGCCTCTGGGGCCAACGTCCTGACTTTC. This gives the protein CASSLASGANVLTF. This chain joins TRBV6-6 and TRBJ2-6; D is ambiguous. Germline CDR1 and CDR2: MNHNY and SVGAGI (reference sequence). The CDR3 loop spans 14 amino acids. The germline V and J ends were trimmed by 6 bases and 0 bases, with 6 bases remaining between them.

V gene TRBV11-2 combines with J gene TRBJ2-4, with 8 positions matching TRBD1. J lost 4 bases, V lost 5 bases, and 10 bases had no gene match. Per the germline V gene, CDR1 is SGHAT and CDR2 is FQNNGV. This CDR3 has 16 residues. The CDR3 loop reads CASSTFRGQVKNIQYF. The CDR3 DNA follows: TGTGCCAGCAGCACCTTCCGGGGACAGGTTAAAAACATTCAGTACTTC. The whole variable domain, filled in from reference TRBV11-2 and TRBJ2-4, reads EAGVAQSPRYKIIEKRQSVAFWCNPISGHATLYWYQQILGQGPKLLIQFQNNGVVDDSQLPKDRFSAERLKGVDSTLKIQPAKLEDSAVYLCASSTFRGQVKNIQYFGAGTRLSVL.

The chain combines TRBV7-7 with TRBJ2-1, with 7 nucleotides matching TRBD1. V shed 5 bases and J 9 bases; nucleotides not matched to a gene: 4. The CDR3 is 12 amino acids. CDR1 and CDR2 from the germline V gene are SSHAT and FNYEAQ (reference sequence). CDR3 protein: CASSRQGSEQFF. The CDR3 DNA reads TGTGCCAGCAGCAGACAGGGTAGTGAGCAGTTCTTC.

The chain uses TRBV6-5 and TRBJ1-3; D remains ambiguous. Per germline, CDR1 MNHEY and CDR2 SVGAGI. This CDR3 has 13 residues. The germline V and J ends were trimmed by 6 bases and 3 bases, with 9 bases remaining between them. CDR3 loop: CASSQTRGNTIYF. The CDR3 region has the DNA TGTGCCAGCAGCCAGACACGTGGAAACACCATATATTTT.

CDR3 in amino acids: CASSQRAWWRGYEQYF. Here the CDR3 DNA reads TGCGCCAGCAGTCAAAGGGCCTGGTGGAGGGGTTACGAGCAGTACTTC. This chain connects TRBV23-1 to TRBJ2-7, with D possibly matching TRBD2 (6 bases). TRBV23-1 qualifies as an ORF whose function is uncertain. The CDR3 is made up of 16 amino acids. V shed 2 bases and J shed 4 bases, with 18 bases lying between them.

V and J are TRBV19 and TRBJ1-3, with 9 bases that match TRBD1. From germline, CDR1 is LNHDA and CDR2 SQIVND (reference sequence). The CDR3 has 15 residues. V lost 5 bases to trimming and J lost 5 bases; unmatched junction nucleotides: 7. CDR3 sequence: CASSRTGEGRNTIYF. In nucleotides, the CDR3 is TGTGCCAGTAGTCGGACAGGGGAAGGAAGAAACACCATATATTTT. Full variable domain (remainder filled in from reference TRBV19 and TRBJ1-3): DGGITQSPKYLFRKEGQNVTLSCEQNLNHDAMYWYRQDPGQGLRLIYYSQIVNDFQKGDIAEGYSVSREKKESFPLTVTSAQKNPTAFYLCASSRTGEGRNTIYFGEGSWLTVV.

V and J are TRBV6-6 and TRBJ2-1, with 7 bases aligning to TRBD2. This CDR3 has 14 amino acids. CDR1 is MNHNY and CDR2 is SVGAGI in the germline V gene (reference sequence). J lost 4 bases, V lost 7 bases, and 7 bases had no gene match. This CDR3 is CASTGGRDYNEQFF. The CDR3 coding sequence is TGTGCCAGCACCGGGGGGAGGGATTACAATGAGCAGTTCTTC.

The chain couples TRBV28 to TRBJ1-2, with D uncertain. The CDR3 totals 14 residues. V lost 5 bases, J lost 4 bases, and 14 bases lay in between. Germline V gene sequence: CDR1 MDHEN, CDR2 SYDVKM. The CDR3 nucleotides read TGTGCCAGCAGTCCCCGGGCCTTTGGCTATGGCTACACCTTC. This gives the protein CASSPRAFGYGYTF.

The genes are TRBV5-4 and TRBJ2-7; D gene uncertain. This CDR3 is 14 amino acids long. V dropped 0 bases and J dropped 2 bases, with 9 bases sitting between them. The germline V gene encodes CDR1 SGHNT and CDR2 YYREEE (reference sequence). CDR3 DNA sequence: TGTGCCAGCAGCTTGGGGACGGATACCTACGAGCAGTACTTC. Amino acids: CASSLGTDTYEQYF. Looking up the rest from reference TRBV5-4 and TRBJ2-7 gives the full variable domain: ETGVTQSPTHLIKTRGQQVTLRCSSQSGHNTVSWYQQALGQGPQFIFQYYREEENGRGNFPPRFSGLQFPNYSSELNVNALELDDSALYLCASSLGTDTYEQYFGPGTRLTVT.

CDR3 loop: CASSIAETGGTFAQHF. CDR3 coding DNA: TGTGCCAGTAGTATAGCTGAGACAGGGGGGACCTTCGCCCAGCATTTT. The chain combines TRBV19 with TRBJ1-5, with 9 bases lining up with TRBD1. Germline V gives CDR1 LNHDA, CDR2 SQIVND (reference sequence). V shed 1 base, J shed 11 bases, and the junction held 12 bases outside the gene matches. This CDR3 is built from 16 residues.

CDR3 loop: CASTTGLSGTGELFF. The CDR3 DNA reads as TGTGCCAGCACCACGGGATTAAGCGGCACCGGGGAGCTGTTTTTT. The rearrangement uses TRBV7-9 and TRBJ2-2; the D gene is possibly TRBD2 (5 bases). The V gene lost 7 bases and the J gene lost 4 bases, with 16 bases spanning the gap. CDR1 SEHNR and CDR2 FQNEAQ come from the germline V gene (reference sequence). CDR3 length: 15 residues.

The genes are TRBV9 and TRBJ2-1; D is uncertain. CDR1 and CDR2 from the germline V gene are SGDLS and YYNGEE. This CDR3 is 14 amino acids long. Between the trimmed V and J ends, which lost 4 bases and 6 bases, there was a span of 14 bases. CDR3 protein: CASSLSPVGNEQFF. CDR3 in DNA: TGTGCCAGCAGCTTATCCCCAGTGGGCAATGAGCAGTTCTTC.

The V call is TRBV15, the J call TRBJ2-7; TRBD2 matches at 9 bases. Germline V gene sequence: CDR1 LNHNV, CDR2 YYDKDF (reference sequence). There are 15 residues in the CDR3. Losses at the gene ends were 4 bases for V and 6 bases for J; bases not matched to a gene: 10. The CDR3 DNA is TGTGCCACCAGCAATCAGCGGGAGGTTCCGGGCGAGCAGTACTTC. Protein sequence: CATSNQREVPGEQYF. Using reference TRBV15 and TRBJ2-7 for the parts outside the CDR3, the full variable domain is DAMVIQNPRYQVTQFGKPVTLSCSQTLNHNVMYWYQQKSSQAPKLLFHYYDKDFNNEADTPDNFQSRRPNTSFCFLDIRSPGLGDTAMYLCATSNQREVPGEQYFGPGTRLTVT.

The chain employs TRBV7-2 and TRBJ2-1, with D maybe TRBD2 (5 bases). This CDR3 spans 13 amino acids. V shed 5 bases and J shed 7 bases, with 12 bases lying between them. CDR1 and CDR2 from the germline V gene are SGHTA and FQGNSA. The CDR3 region is CASSPERGNEQFF. Here the CDR3 DNA reads TGTGCCAGCAGCCCAGAGCGAGGGAATGAGCAGTTCTTC.

The chain employs TRBV18 and TRBJ2-3, with 10 nucleotides matching TRBD1. The V and J ends lost 6 bases and 2 bases, in that order; junction bases with no gene match: 5. The germline gives CDR1 KGHSH, CDR2 LQKENI. This CDR3 has 15 residues. CDR3 nucleotides: TGTGCCAGCTCCATGGGACAGGGGAACACAGATACGCAGTATTTT. The encoded protein is CASSMGQGNTDTQYF. Together with reference TRBV18 and TRBJ2-3, the CDR3 gives the full variable domain: NAGVMQNPRHLVRRRGQEARLRCSPMKGHSHVYWYRQLPEEGLKFMVYLQKENIIDESGMPKERFSAEFPKEGPSILRIQQVVRGDSAAYFCASSMGQGNTDTQYFGPGTRLTVL.

V usage is TRBV7-8 and J usage is TRBJ2-1, with TRBD1 matching over 7 bases. Germline V CDR1 and CDR2: SGHVS, FQNEAQ. The junction had 5 bases not matched to a gene; V was cut back by 0 bases and J by 12 bases. This CDR3 is built from 13 residues. DNA for the CDR3: TGTGCCAGCAGCTTAGCGATGGGACAGTGGCAGTTCTTC. It is translated as CASSLAMGQWQFF.

This rearrangement joins TRBV6-5 to TRBJ2-7; TRBD2 matches 7 bases. The CDR3 covers 16 residues. The germline CDR1 and CDR2 sequences are MNHEY and SVGAGI. Germline trimming cut 0 bases from V and 2 bases from J; bases unmatched to any gene: 7. CDR3 sequence (DNA): TGTGCCAGCAGTTACTCGCTAGCGGACCCAACCTACGAGCAGTACTTC. This gives the protein CASSYSLADPTYEQYF.

This clone turned up a few times. The CDR3 region is CASSLAGGNEQFF. CDR3 nucleotides: TGTGCCAGCAGCTTAGCCGGAGGGAATGAGCAGTTCTTC. The V gene is TRBV11-1, the J gene TRBJ2-1; D is possibly TRBD2 (6 bases). The V end lost 0 bases, the J end lost 7 bases, and 7 bases lay between the germline ends. Per the germline V gene, CDR1 is SGHAT and CDR2 is FQDESV (reference sequence). CDR3 length: 13 amino acids.